The 4 T cell receptor beta chains below were found in one sample sequenced in a study of neurological immune-mediated disorders. In TCRdb, the 5' RACE reads were re-called with MiXCR into one record per CDR3 protein. Counted here are some 37,000 distinct CDR3 sequences, 13% to 15% occurring once; the ten biggest clones make up over 25%. Input material: PBMCs. Receptor source: a woman aged 50 to 60 with HTLV-1-associated myelopathy (HAM/TSP).

There are many counts of this clonotype. V usage is TRBV5-6 and J usage is TRBJ2-7, with D possibly matching TRBD2 (5 bases). V lost 4 bases and J 0 bases, leaving 14 bases between the germline ends. Per germline, CDR1 SGHDT and CDR2 YYEEEE. The CDR3 runs 15 residues. The CDR3 DNA reads TGTGCCAGCAGCCCCCAGAGGGTTCCCTCCTACGAGCAGTACTTC. Translated: CASSPQRVPSYEQYF.

This clonotype showed up many times. The chain has TRBV20-1 and TRBJ2-3; D is unresolved. The CDR3 sequence is 12 residues long. The V end lost 3 bases, the J end lost 2 bases, and 6 bases lay between the germline ends. The germline V gene has CDR1 DFQATT and CDR2 SNEGSKA (reference sequence). This CDR3 reads CSARGVTDTQYF. In nucleotides, the CDR3 is TGCAGTGCTAGGGGTGTCACAGATACGCAGTATTTT.

V usage is TRBV10-2 and J usage is TRBJ1-4; 9 positions match TRBD1. CDR1 and CDR2 from the germline V gene are WSHSY and SAAADI. There are 14 residues in the CDR3. With 5 bases clipped from V and 8 bases from J, the junction kept 6 bases outside the gene matches. In nucleotides, the CDR3 is TGCGCCAGCAGTATACGACAGGGGGGAGAAAAACTGTTTTTT. Protein sequence: CASSIRQGGEKLFF.

Note on this clonotype: Sequence at one end of the junction differs from germline and may be a read error. This sequence joins TRBV15 and TRBJ2-7; D may be TRBD1 (6 bases). The CDR3 has 15 residues. Germline values: CDR1 LNHNV, CDR2 YYDKDF (reference sequence). CDR3 DNA sequence: TGTGCTACCAGCAGAGGGGGAACGGCGAACGCCGAGCAGTACTTC. Translation: CATSRGGTANAEQYF.